Described below is a single T cell receptor beta chain sequence and its context. Its specificity is not known. This specimen belongs to a study of T cell repertoires in cytomegalovirus infection. About the study: Both recently identified HLA-C-restricted and well-studied HLA-B-restricted CMV epitopes were used in the study. Carrying CMV and the relevant HLA type showed in public TCR beta signatures.

V was shortened by 2 bases and J by 3 bases, with 27 bases between the two germline ends. Germline V gene lookup returns CDR1 SGHVT and CDR2 SQSDAQ. The CDR3 sequence is 20 residues long. One entry per CDR3 protein, called by TCRdb with MiXCR from the reads. The sample contains roughly 500,000 distinct CDR3 sequences, under 55% of which appear only once. The clonotype was recovered from a human donor in good health (CMV status not recorded). Some clones in this sample may be carry-over from other donors' samples. The chain uses TRBV7-4 and TRBJ2-3; D possibly corresponds to TRBD2 (6 bases). The specimen was cultured PBMCs, collected from culture after CMV antigen stimulation. The CDR3 bases are TGTGCCAGCAGCTTAAGGCAGCGACGTACTAGCAGTTTAGGGACAGATACGCAGTATTTT. Its protein is CASSLRQRRTSSLGTDTQYF. The variable domain in full, with the rest retrieved from reference TRBV7-4 and TRBJ2-3, is GAGVSQSPRYKVAKRGRDVALRCDSISGHVTLYWYRQTLGQGSEVLTYSQSDAQRDKSGRPSGRFSAERPERSVSTLKIQRTEQGDSAVYLCASSLRQRRTSSLGTDTQYFGPGTRLTVL.